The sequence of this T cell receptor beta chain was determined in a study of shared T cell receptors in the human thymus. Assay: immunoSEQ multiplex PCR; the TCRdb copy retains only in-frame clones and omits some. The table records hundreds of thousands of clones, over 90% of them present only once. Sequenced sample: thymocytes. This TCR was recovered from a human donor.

In DNA, the CDR3 is TGTGCCAGCAGTGATGGACTAGCGGGAGACGATGATACGCAGTATTTT. Translation: CASSDGLAGDDDTQYF. V usage is TRBV2 and J usage is TRBJ2-3; 13 bases are a match to TRBD2. The CDR3 runs to 16 residues. The germline V gene encodes CDR1 SNHLY and CDR2 FYNNEI. Trimming removed 3 bases from V and 6 bases from J; junction bases left unmatched: 6.